The 19 T cell receptor beta chains below come from one sample, sequenced in a study of cytomegalovirus exposure and HLA in healthy donors. TCRdb's copy holds only in-frame clones and misses some; the assay was immunoSEQ multiplex PCR. This table has about 140,000 clones, 70% to 90% appearing once. Specimen: PBMCs. Receptor source: a woman aged 18-35 years in good health and CMV-seropositive.

Here the CDR3 reads CASSQDREYEQYF. The CDR3, as DNA: TGCGCCAGCAGCCAAGACAGGGAATACGAGCAGTACTTC. This rearrangement joins TRBV4-1 to TRBJ2-7; possible D gene TRBD1, 5 bases. V lost 0 bases and J lost 4, with 7 bases in between. This CDR3 comprises 13 residues. Germline loops: CDR1 MGHRA, CDR2 YSYEKL.

CDR3 DNA: TGTGCCAGCTCCGAGGCCCCTAACACCGGGGAGCTGTTTTTT. It is translated as CASSEAPNTGELFF. The chain carries TRBV18 and TRBJ2-2; D is uncertain. Germline CDR1 is KGHSH and CDR2 is LQKENI. CDR3 length: 14 amino acids. V was trimmed by 6 bases and J by 2 bases, leaving 10 bases between them.

The V call is TRBV5-1, the J call TRBJ2-1; 15 bases line up with TRBD2. The CDR3 runs 18 residues. Germline CDR1 SGHRS, CDR2 YFSETQ. V was pared by 4 bases and J by 3 bases, with 8 bases of the junction left unmatched. The CDR3, as DNA: TGCGCCAGCAGCCCAGGGACTAGCGGGAGGCCAAGCTACAATGAGCAGTTCTTC. Protein: CASSPGTSGRPSYNEQFF.

CDR3 loop: CASSGTSGGPSYNEQFF. The CDR3 DNA follows: TGTGCCAGCAGTGGGACTAGCGGGGGCCCATCCTACAATGAGCAGTTCTTC. This rearrangement joins TRBV2 to TRBJ2-1; TRBD2 agrees at 13 bases. The ends lost 4 bases at V and 1 base at J; junction bases unmatched: 4. Germline CDR1 SNHLY, CDR2 FYNNEI. CDR3 size: 17 residues.

The rearrangement links TRBV25-1 to TRBJ2-2; 10 bases are shared with TRBD2. In germline, CDR1 is MGHDK, CDR2 SYGVNS. This CDR3 has 17 amino acids. V lost 5 bases, J lost 6 bases, and 12 bases stayed unmatched. For the CDR3, the DNA is TGTGCCAGCAGTCCCTACCAAGCGGGAGGGCGGGCCGGGGAGCTGTTTTTT. This codes for CASSPYQAGGRAGELFF.

The CDR3 reads CASSYSPHNPYGYTF. The CDR3 DNA reads as TGTGCCAGCAGTTACTCTCCCCACAACCCCTATGGCTACACCTTC. The chain is built from TRBV6-5 and TRBJ1-2; D is unclear. This CDR3 has 15 residues. Germline CDR1 MNHEY, CDR2 SVGAGI. The V end lost 0 bases, the J end lost 4 bases, and 12 bases lay between the germline ends.

This chain uses TRBV7-3 with TRBJ1-1; 7 bases line up with TRBD1. V was pared by 6 bases and J by 10 bases, with 11 bases of the junction left unmatched. There are 13 residues in the CDR3. Per the germline V gene, CDR1 is SGHTA and CDR2 is FQGTGA. The CDR3 DNA reads as TGTGCCAGCAGTCCTGGACAGGATTTTATAGCTTTCTTT. It codes for CASSPGQDFIAFF.

The chain is built from TRBV10-3 and TRBJ2-3, with 15 bases lining up with TRBD2. The CDR3 is made up of 17 amino acids. Per germline, CDR1 ENHRY and CDR2 SYGVKD. The V gene end was trimmed by 4 bases and the J gene end by 3 bases; junction bases not matched to a gene: 5. CDR3 residues: CAISGRTSGGATDTQYF. In DNA, the CDR3 is TGTGCCATCAGTGGTAGGACTAGCGGGGGGGCAACAGATACGCAGTATTTT.

The J gene is TRBJ1-6, the V gene TRBV6-5, with 10 bases that match TRBD1. CDR1 MNHEY and CDR2 SVGAGI come from the germline V gene. The CDR3 runs to 15 residues. V was clipped by 6 bases and J by 5 bases; unmatched bases: 4. The CDR3 DNA follows: TGTGCCAGCAGCCCGACAGGGGGCAATAATTCACCCCTCCACTTT. Protein sequence: CASSPTGGNNSPLHF.

The chain joins TRBV29-1 to TRBJ2-6; weak D call: TRBD2 (5 bases). The germline V gene has CDR1 SQVTM and CDR2 ANQGSEA. This CDR3 has 15 amino acids. The V gene lost 1 base and the J gene lost 2 bases, with 9 bases spanning the gap. The CDR3 nucleotides read TGCAGCGTTGAAGCCCGAGGGCCTGGGGCCAACGTCCTGACTTTC. Protein sequence: CSVEARGPGANVLTF.

This clone was seen only a few times. This chain joins TRBV2 and TRBJ1-6; 9 bases agree with TRBD1. V shed 9 bases, J shed 9 bases, and the junction held 6 bases outside the gene matches. From germline, CDR1 is SNHLY and CDR2 FYNNEI. The CDR3 spans 13 residues. The CDR3 loop is CASLQGAGSPLHF. CDR3 bases: TGTGCCAGTCTACAGGGGGCTGGTTCACCCCTCCACTTT.

J is TRBJ2-1 and V is TRBV25-1, with a weak D call TRBD2 (5 bases). The CDR3 extends over 14 amino acids. CDR1 is MGHDK, CDR2 SYGVNS, per germline. The V and J ends lost 2 bases and 3 bases respectively, with 8 bases between them. CDR3 nucleotides: TGTGCCAGCAGTGAAGGGAGCAGCTACAATGAGCAGTTCTTC. It specifies CASSEGSSYNEQFF.

The chain recombines TRBV5-1 with TRBJ2-7; no clear D gene. There are 15 residues in the CDR3. Looked up from germline, CDR1 is SGHRS and CDR2 is YFSETQ. Trimming stripped 0 bases from V and 1 base from J, with 11 bases between. CDR3 nucleotides: TGCGCCAGCAGCTTGGCCGGCGGATCTTCCTACGAGCAGTACTTC. It specifies CASSLAGGSSYEQYF.

The rearrangement joins TRBV9 to TRBJ2-3; 7 bases match TRBD1. The CDR3 is 16 amino acids. V was clipped by 3 bases and J by 5 bases; unmatched bases: 12. CDR1 and CDR2 from the germline V gene are SGDLS and YYNGEE. The CDR3 protein is CASSGVGGSIVDTQYF. In DNA, the CDR3 is TGTGCCAGCAGCGGAGTAGGGGGCAGTATTGTAGATACGCAGTATTTT.

The chain employs TRBV5-5 and TRBJ1-1; D might be TRBD1 (5 bases). The CDR3 consists of 13 residues. Trimming removed 4 bases at V and 7 bases at J, with 14 bases between. Per the germline V gene, CDR1 is SGHKS and CDR2 is YYEKEE (reference sequence). The CDR3 sequence is CASSLQIGVEAFF. CDR3 DNA: TGTGCCAGCAGCCTGCAGATAGGGGTTGAAGCTTTCTTT.

V and J are TRBV2 and TRBJ1-2; D not certain. The V gene lost 7 bases and the J gene lost 8 bases, with 17 bases spanning the gap. The germline V gene has CDR1 SNHLY and CDR2 FYNNEI. This CDR3 contains 13 residues. The CDR3 nucleotides are TGTGCCAGCAAGCTAGGGCCCTCGGGGGGCTACACCTTC. This encodes CASKLGPSGGYTF.

This clone was detected a few times. The chain uses TRBV2 and TRBJ1-6; 7 nucleotides agree with TRBD1. V shed 7 bases and J 7 bases; nucleotides not matched to a gene: 10. CDR1 is SNHLY, CDR2 FYNNEI, per germline. CDR3 length: 15 amino acids. CDR3 in amino acids: CASTATGQRNSPLHF. DNA for the CDR3: TGTGCCAGCACTGCCACGGGACAGAGAAATTCACCCCTCCACTTT. The variable domain in full, with the rest retrieved from reference TRBV2 and TRBJ1-6, is EPEVTQTPSHQVTQMGQEVILRCVPISNHLYFYWYRQILGQKVEFLVSFYNNEISEKSEIFDDQFSVERPDGSNFTLKIRSTKLEDSAMYFCASTATGQRNSPLHFGNGTRLTVT.

This chain connects TRBV5-1 to TRBJ2-2, with 12 nucleotides matching TRBD2. V lost 4 bases and J lost 3; bases outside the gene matches: 19. CDR1 is SGHRS, CDR2 YFSETQ, per germline. This CDR3 spans 21 amino acids. The chain's CDR3 is CASSPTVWRPSGRADTGELFF. The CDR3 DNA reads TGCGCCAGCAGCCCGACGGTTTGGAGGCCTAGCGGGAGGGCCGACACCGGGGAGCTGTTTTTT. The whole variable domain, filled in from reference TRBV5-1 and TRBJ2-2, reads KAGVTQTPRYLIKTRGQQVTLSCSPISGHRSVSWYQQTPGQGLQFLFEYFSETQRNKGNFPGRFSGRQFSNSRSEMNVSTLELGDSALYLCASSPTVWRPSGRADTGELFFGEGSRLTVL.

This clone was counted a single time. This CDR3 is CAHAGRSNEKLFF. CDR3 DNA sequence: TGTGCCCACGCAGGTCGGTCTAATGAAAAACTGTTTTTT. The rearrangement links TRBV19 to TRBJ1-4; D uncertain. With 11 bases removed from V and 3 bases from J, the gap between germline ends came to 13 bases. From germline, CDR1 is LNHDA and CDR2 SQIVND (reference sequence). This CDR3 region has 13 residues.